The T cell receptor beta chain under discussion was sequenced for a study of molecular identifiers for immune sequencing clone quantification. Study conclusions and caveats: Highly expanded clones may be undercounted when identical TCR molecules share barcodes. In naive cells, clones above 20 RNA copies held under 1% of molecules, whereas in effector cells they held over 98%.

The CDR3 runs to 15 residues. Germline CDR1 and CDR2: SGHDT and YYEEEE. J lost 9 bases, V lost 2 bases, and 9 bases had no gene match. This clonotype has ten or more counts. Its antigen is unknown. In TCRdb, the PCR reads were re-called with MiXCR into one record per CDR3 protein. The table lists 70,000 to 95,000 distinct CDR3 sequences, under 20% of them singletons. The sequence was collected from a human donor in good health. Some libraries in this study had Jurkat cell RNA spiked in. The rearrangement links TRBV5-6 to TRBJ2-1, with 9 nucleotides matching TRBD1. Sample: naive CD8+ T cells from blood, with Jurkat cell RNA spiked in. Subset meaning: FACS-sorted CD8+CD4-CCR7+CD45RA+ naive T cells. The CDR3 DNA sequence: TGTGCCAGCAGCTTACCGGGACAGGGTATCGGTGAGCAGTTCTTC. Translation gives CASSLPGQGIGEQFF.